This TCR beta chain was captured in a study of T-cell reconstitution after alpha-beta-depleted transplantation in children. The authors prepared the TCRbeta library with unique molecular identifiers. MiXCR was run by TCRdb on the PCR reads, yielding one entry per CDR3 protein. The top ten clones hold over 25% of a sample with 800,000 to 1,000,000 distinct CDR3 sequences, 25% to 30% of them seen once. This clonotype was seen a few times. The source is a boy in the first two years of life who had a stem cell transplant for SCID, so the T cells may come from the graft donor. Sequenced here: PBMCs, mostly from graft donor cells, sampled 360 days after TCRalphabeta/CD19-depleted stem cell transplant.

The CDR3 protein is CSVEEPGGGRGYTF. CDR3 nucleotide sequence: TGCAGCGTTGAAGAACCCGGAGGAGGAAGGGGCTACACCTTC. This chain uses TRBV29-1 with TRBJ1-2; unclear D gene. Looked up from germline, CDR1 is SQVTM and CDR2 is ANQGSEA. The ends were cut back, 0 bases at V and 8 bases at J, with 16 bases in the middle. There are 14 residues in the CDR3.